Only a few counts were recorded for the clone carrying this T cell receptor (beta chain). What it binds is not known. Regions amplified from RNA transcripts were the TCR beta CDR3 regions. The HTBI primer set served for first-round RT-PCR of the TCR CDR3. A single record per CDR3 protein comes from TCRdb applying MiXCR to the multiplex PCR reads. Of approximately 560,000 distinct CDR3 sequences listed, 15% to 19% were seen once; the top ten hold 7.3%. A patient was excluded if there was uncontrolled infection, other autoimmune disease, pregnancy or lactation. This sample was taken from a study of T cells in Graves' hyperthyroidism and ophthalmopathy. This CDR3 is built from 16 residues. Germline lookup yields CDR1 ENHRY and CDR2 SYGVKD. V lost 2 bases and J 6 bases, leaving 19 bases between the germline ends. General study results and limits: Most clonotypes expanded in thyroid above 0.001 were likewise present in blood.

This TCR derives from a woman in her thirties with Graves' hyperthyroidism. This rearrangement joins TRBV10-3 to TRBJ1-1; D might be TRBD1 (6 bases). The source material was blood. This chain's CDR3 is CAISEREGGWIAEAFF. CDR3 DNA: TGTGCCATCAGTGAGAGGGAGGGGGGATGGATCGCTGAAGCTTTCTTT.